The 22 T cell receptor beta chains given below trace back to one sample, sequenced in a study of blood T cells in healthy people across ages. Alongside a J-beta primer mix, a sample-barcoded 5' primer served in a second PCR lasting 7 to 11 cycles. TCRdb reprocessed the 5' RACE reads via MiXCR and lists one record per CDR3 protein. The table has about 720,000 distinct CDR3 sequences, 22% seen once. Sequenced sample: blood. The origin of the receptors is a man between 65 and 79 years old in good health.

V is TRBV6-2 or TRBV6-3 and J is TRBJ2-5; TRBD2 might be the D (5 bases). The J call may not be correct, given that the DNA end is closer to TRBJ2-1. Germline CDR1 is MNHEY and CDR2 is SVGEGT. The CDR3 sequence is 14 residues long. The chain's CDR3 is CASSKGVEFGEQFF. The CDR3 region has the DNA TGTGCCAGCTCGAAGGGAGTTGAGTTTGGTGAGCAGTTCTTC.

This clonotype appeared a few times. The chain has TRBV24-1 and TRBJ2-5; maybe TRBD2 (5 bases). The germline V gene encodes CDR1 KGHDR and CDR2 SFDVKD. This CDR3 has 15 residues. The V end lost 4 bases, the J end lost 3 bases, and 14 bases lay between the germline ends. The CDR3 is CATSDLDSREETQYF. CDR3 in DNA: TGTGCCACCAGTGACTTGGACTCCCGGGAAGAGACCCAGTACTTC.

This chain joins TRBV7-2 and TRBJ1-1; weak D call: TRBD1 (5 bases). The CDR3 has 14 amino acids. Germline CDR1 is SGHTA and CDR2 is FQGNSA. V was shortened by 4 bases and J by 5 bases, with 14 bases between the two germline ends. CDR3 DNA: TGTGCCAGCAGCTACCGGGGCAGGGCGACTGAAGCTTTCTTT. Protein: CASSYRGRATEAFF.

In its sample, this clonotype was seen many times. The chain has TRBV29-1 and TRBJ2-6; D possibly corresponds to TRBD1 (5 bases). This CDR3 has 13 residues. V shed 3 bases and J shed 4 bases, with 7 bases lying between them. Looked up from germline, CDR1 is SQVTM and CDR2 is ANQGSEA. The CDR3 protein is CSVEGPGANVLTF. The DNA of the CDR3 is TGCAGCGTTGAGGGGCCCGGGGCCAACGTCCTGACTTTC.

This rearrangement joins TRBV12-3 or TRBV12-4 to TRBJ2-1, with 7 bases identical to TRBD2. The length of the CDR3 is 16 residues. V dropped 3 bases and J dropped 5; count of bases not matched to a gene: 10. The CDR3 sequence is CASSFHRGRGDNEQFF. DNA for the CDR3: TGTGCCAGCAGTTTCCACCGGGGGAGGGGTGACAATGAGCAGTTCTTC.

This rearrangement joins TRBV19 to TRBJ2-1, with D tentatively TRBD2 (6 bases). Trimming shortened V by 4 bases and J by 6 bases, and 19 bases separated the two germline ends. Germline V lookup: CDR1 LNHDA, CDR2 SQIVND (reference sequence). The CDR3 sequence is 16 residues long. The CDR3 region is CASSTPFDGSPNEQFF. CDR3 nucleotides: TGTGCCAGTAGTACACCCTTTGACGGGAGTCCCAATGAGCAGTTCTTC.

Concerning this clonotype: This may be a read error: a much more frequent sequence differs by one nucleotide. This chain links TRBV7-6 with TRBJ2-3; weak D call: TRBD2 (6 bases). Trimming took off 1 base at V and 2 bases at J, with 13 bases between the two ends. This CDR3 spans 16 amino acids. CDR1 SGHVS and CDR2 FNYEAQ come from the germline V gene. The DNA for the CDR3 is TGTGCCAGCAGCTTAGTTGCGGGGAGAAACACAGATACGCAGTATTTT. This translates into CASSLVAGRNTDTQYF.

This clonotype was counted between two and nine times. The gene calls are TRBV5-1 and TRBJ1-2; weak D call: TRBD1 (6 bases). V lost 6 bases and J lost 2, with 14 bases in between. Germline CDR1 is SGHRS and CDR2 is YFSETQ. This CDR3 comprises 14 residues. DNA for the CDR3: TGCGCCAGCACAGCTGGCAGGGGAAACTATGGCTACACCTTC. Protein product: CASTAGRGNYGYTF.

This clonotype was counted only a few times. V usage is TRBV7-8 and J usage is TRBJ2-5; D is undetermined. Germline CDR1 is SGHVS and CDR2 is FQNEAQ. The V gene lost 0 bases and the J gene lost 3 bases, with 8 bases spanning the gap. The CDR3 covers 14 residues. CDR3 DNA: TGTGCCAGCAGCTTAGCGGTCCTAAAAGAGACCCAGTACTTC. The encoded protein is CASSLAVLKETQYF. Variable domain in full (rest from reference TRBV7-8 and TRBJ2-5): GAGVSQSPRYKVAKRGQDVALRCDPISGHVSLFWYQQALGQGPEFLTYFQNEAQLDKSGLPSDRFFAERPEGSVSTLKIQRTQQEDSAVYLCASSLAVLKETQYFGPGTRLLVL.

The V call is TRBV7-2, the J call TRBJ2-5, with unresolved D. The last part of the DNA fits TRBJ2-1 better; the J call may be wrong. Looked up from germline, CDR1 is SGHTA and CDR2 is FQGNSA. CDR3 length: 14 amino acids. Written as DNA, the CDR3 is TGTGCCAGCAGCTTTTGGCTAACCAACAATGAGCAGTTCTTC. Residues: CASSFWLTNNEQFF.

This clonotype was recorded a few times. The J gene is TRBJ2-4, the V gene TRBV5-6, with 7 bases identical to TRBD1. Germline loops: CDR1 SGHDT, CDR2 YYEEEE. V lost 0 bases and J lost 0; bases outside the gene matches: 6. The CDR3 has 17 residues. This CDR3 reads CASSLDRGRLAKNIQYF. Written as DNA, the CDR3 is TGTGCCAGCAGCTTGGACAGGGGACGACTAGCCAAAAACATTCAGTACTTC.

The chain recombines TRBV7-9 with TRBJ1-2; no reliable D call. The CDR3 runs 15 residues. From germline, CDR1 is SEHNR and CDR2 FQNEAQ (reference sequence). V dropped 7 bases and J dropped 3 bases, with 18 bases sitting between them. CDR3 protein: CASNHELRPYYGYTF. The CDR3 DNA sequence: TGTGCCAGCAACCATGAGCTGCGTCCCTACTATGGCTACACCTTC.

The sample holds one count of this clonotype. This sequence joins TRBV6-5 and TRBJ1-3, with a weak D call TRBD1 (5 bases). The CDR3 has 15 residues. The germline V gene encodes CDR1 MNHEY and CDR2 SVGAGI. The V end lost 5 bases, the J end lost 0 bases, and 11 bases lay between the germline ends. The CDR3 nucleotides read TGTGCCAGCAGTACAGACAGATACTCTGGAAACACCATATATTTT. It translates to CASSTDRYSGNTIYF.

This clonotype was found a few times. CDR3 residues: CASRDGLAGTYEQYF. The CDR3 bases are TGTGCCAGCAGGGACGGCCTAGCGGGTACCTACGAGCAGTACTTC. The chain joins TRBV6-1 to TRBJ2-7, with 8 bases that match TRBD2. Germline lookup yields CDR1 MNHNS and CDR2 SASEGT. J gave up 2 bases and V 6 bases, and 9 bases lay outside the gene matches. CDR3 size: 15 residues.

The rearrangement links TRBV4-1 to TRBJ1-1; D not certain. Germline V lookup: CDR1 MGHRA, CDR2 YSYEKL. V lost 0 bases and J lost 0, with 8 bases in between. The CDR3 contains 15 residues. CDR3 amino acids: CASSQDGRLNTEAFF. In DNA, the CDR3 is TGCGCCAGCAGCCAAGACGGAAGGCTGAACACTGAAGCTTTCTTT.

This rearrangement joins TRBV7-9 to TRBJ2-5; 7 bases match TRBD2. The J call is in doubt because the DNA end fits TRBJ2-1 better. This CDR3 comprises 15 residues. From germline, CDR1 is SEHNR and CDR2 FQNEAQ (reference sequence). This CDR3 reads CASSQGLDRGGEQFF. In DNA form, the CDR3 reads TGTGCCAGCAGCCAAGGACTAGATCGTGGTGGTGAGCAGTTCTTC.

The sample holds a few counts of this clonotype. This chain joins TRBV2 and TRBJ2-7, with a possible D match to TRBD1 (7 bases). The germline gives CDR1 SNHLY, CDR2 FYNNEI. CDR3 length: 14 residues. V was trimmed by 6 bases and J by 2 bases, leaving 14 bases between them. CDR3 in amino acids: CASRNQGGPYEQYF. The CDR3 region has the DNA TGTGCCAGCAGGAACCAGGGGGGACCCTACGAGCAGTACTTC.

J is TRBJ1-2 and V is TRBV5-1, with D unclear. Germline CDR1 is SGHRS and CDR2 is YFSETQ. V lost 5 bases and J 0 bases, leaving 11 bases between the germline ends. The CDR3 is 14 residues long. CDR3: CASRKEGPNYGYTF. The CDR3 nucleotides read TGCGCCAGCAGGAAGGAGGGTCCTAACTATGGCTACACCTTC.

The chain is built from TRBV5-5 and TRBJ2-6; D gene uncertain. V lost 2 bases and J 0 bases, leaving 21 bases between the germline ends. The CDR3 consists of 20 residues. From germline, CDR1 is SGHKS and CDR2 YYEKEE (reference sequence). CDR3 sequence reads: CASSLERWPGALSGANVLTF. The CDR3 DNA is TGTGCCAGCAGCTTAGAAAGGTGGCCAGGAGCCCTCTCTGGGGCCAACGTCCTGACTTTC.

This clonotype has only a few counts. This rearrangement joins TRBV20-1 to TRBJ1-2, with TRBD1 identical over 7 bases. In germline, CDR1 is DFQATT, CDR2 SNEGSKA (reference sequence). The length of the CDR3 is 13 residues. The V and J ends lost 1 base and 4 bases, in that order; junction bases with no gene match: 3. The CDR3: CSARGDSTYGYTF. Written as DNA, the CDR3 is TGCAGTGCTAGAGGGGACAGCACCTATGGCTACACCTTC.

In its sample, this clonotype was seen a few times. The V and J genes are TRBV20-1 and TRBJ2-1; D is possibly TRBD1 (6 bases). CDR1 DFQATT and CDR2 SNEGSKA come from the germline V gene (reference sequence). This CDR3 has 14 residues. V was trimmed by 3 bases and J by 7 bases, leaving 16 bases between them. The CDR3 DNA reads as TGCAGTGCTAGGCAACAGGGACGTCTTAATGAGCAGTTCTTC. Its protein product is CSARQQGRLNEQFF.

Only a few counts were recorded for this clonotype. The CDR3 sequence is CASRLTSGSVAETQYF. CDR3 nucleotides: TGTGCCAGCAGGCTGACTAGCGGGAGCGTAGCAGAGACCCAGTACTTC. This rearrangement joins TRBV3-1 to TRBJ2-5; TRBD2 matches at 12 bases. The CDR3 has 16 amino acids. CDR1 is LGHDT, CDR2 YNNKEL, per germline (reference sequence). V lost 6 bases to trimming and J lost 4 bases; unmatched junction nucleotides: 9.